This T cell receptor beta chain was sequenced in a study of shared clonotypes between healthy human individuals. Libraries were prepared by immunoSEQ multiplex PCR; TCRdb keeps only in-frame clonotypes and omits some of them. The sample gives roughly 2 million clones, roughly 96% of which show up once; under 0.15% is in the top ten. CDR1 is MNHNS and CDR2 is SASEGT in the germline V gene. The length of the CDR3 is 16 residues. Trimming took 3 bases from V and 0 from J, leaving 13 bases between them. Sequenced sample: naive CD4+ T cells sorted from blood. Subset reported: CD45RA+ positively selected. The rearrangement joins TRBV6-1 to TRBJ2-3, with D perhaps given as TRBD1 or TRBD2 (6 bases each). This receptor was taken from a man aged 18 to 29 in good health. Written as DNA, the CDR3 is TGTGCCAGCAGTGATAGGGGGGCCGTTAGCACAGATACGCAGTATTTT. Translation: CASSDRGAVSTDTQYF.